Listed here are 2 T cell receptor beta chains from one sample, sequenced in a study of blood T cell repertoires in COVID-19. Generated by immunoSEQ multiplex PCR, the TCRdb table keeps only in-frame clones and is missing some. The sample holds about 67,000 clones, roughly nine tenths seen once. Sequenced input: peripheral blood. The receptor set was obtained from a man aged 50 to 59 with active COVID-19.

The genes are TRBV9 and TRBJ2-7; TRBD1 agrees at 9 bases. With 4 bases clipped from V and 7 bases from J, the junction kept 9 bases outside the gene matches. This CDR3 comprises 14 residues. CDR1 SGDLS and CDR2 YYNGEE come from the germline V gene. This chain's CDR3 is CASSSRTGAGEQYF. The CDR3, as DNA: TGTGCCAGCAGCTCCCGGACAGGGGCGGGAGAGCAGTACTTC.

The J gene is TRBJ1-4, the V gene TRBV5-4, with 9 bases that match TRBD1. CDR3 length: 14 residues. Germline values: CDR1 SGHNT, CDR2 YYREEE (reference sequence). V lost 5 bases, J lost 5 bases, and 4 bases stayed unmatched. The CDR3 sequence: CASRAGTGNEKLFF. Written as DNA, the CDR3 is TGTGCCAGCAGGGCCGGGACAGGGAATGAAAAACTGTTTTTT.